This TCR beta chain appears in the sequencing data of a study of blood T cell repertoires in COVID-19. Germline V lookup: CDR1 SGDLS, CDR2 YYNGEE. This CDR3 spans 13 amino acids. V was trimmed by 8 bases and J by 0 bases, leaving 12 bases between them. Either two negative PCRs, clearance, or symptom resolution qualified Cohort 3 donors as recovered. Authors' processing steps: Cell counts per sample came from amplifying reference gene primers. The data were produced by immunoSEQ multiplex PCR, yet TCRdb's version contains in-frame clones alone and is incomplete. Clone size and V and J calls were adopted from that table, with D and trimming inferred from the DNA. Seen here are about 250,000 clones, 86% observed once, and the top ten hold roughly 16%.

Sequencing was carried out using PBMCs or T cells enriched from blood (not recorded which). The V gene is TRBV9, the J gene TRBJ2-7, with a weak D call TRBD2 (5 bases). The TCR originated in a man in his late teens or twenties who had recovered from COVID-19. The CDR3 DNA is TGTGCCAGGACCGGCGGGTTCTCCTACGAGCAGTACTTC. Its protein is CARTGGFSYEQYF.